This TCR beta chain derives from a study of T cell repertoires in aging, cancer and after chemotherapy. This clonotype is categorized as medium-sized (0.01 to 0.1%). A mixed TRB-A/B primer pool amplified rearranged TRB by multiplex touch-down PCR. TCRdb redid the calling of the multiplex PCR reads with MiXCR, one entry per CDR3 protein. The data show thousands of distinct CDR3 sequences, with approximately 25% seen just once and 2% to 3% held by the top ten. CDR1 MNHEY and CDR2 SVGEGT come from the germline V gene. This CDR3 spans 13 amino acids. Between the trimmed V and J ends, which lost 2 bases and 2 bases, there was a span of 6 bases. TCR beta rearrangements were amplified from peripheral blood genomic DNA.

This chain joins TRBV6-2 or TRBV6-3 and TRBJ1-1, with unresolved D. The sequencing sample was made of blood. The sequence was obtained from a human donor in good health. The CDR3 reads CASSYAINTEAFF. For the CDR3, the DNA is TGTGCCAGCAGTTACGCGATAAACACTGAAGCTTTCTTT.